This is a list of T cell receptor beta chains from one sample in a study of T-cell reconstitution after alpha-beta-depleted transplantation in children. TCRdb reprocessed the PCR reads via MiXCR and lists one record per CDR3 protein. The table includes approximately 79,000 distinct CDR3 sequences, less than 20% detected once. The input for sequencing was PBMCs, mostly from graft donor cells, taken 360 days after TCRalphabeta/CD19-depleted stem cell transplant. The receptors derive from a male patient between 2 and 10 years old who had a stem cell transplant for acute lymphoblastic leukemia, so the T cells may come from the graft donor. Both conserved end residues are part of each CDR3. A D gene is named only where the DNA matches it firmly. Clone size is not always given. Where it is, it says once, few, many or a class for expanded clones.

CDR3 DNA: TGTGCCAGCAGCTTGCAGGGGGCATTCACCGGGGAGCTGTTTTTT; CDR3 protein: CASSLQGAFTGELFF; J gene: TRBJ2-2; clone size: -; V gene: TRBV11-1; D gene: TRBD1
CDR3 DNA: TGCGCCAGCAGCTTCTATGGGGGGGGCAATGAGCAGTTCTTC; CDR3 protein: CASSFYGGGNEQFF; J gene: TRBJ2-1; clone size: many; V gene: TRBV5-1; D gene: TRBD2
CDR3 DNA: TGTGCCAGCAGGCCGGGACTCCTTAACACCGGGGAGCTGTTTTTT; CDR3 protein: CASRPGLLNTGELFF; J gene: TRBJ2-2; clone size: -; V gene: TRBV7-9; D gene: -
CDR3 DNA: TGTGCCGCCAGTAAAGAGGCACAGGTCTCCTACGAGCAGTACTTC; CDR3 protein: CAASKEAQVSYEQYF; J gene: TRBJ2-7; clone size: -; V gene: TRBV10-3; D gene: -
CDR3 DNA: TGTGCCAGCAGCGTCGGGGGGAGCCACGGTGAGCAGTTCTTC; CDR3 protein: CASSVGGSHGEQFF; J gene: TRBJ2-1; clone size: few; V gene: TRBV9; D gene: TRBD2
CDR3 DNA: TGTGCCAGCAGCTTACGGTCCATAAGCGGGAGTGACGAGCAGTACTTC; CDR3 protein: CASSLRSISGSDEQYF; J gene: TRBJ2-7; clone size: many; V gene: TRBV11-2; D gene: TRBD2
CDR3 DNA: TGCGCCAGCAGCACAGGACTTCGAAACACCGGGGAGCTGTTTTTT; CDR3 protein: CASSTGLRNTGELFF; J gene: TRBJ2-2; clone size: -; V gene: TRBV5-1; D gene: -
CDR3 DNA: TGCGCCAGCAGTGAGAGGGGATACGAGCAGTACTTC; CDR3 protein: CASSERGYEQYF; J gene: TRBJ2-7; clone size: -; V gene: TRBV10-2; D gene: -
CDR3 DNA: TGTGCCACCAGTGATTCTCGGACTAACCGCTACGAGCAGTACTTC; CDR3 protein: CATSDSRTNRYEQYF; J gene: TRBJ2-7; clone size: -; V gene: TRBV24-1; D gene: -
CDR3 DNA: TGTGCCAGCAGTTTAGCCCGGACAATCTACAATGAGCAGTTCTTC; CDR3 protein: CASSLARTIYNEQFF; J gene: TRBJ2-1; clone size: -; V gene: TRBV12-3/TRBV12-4; D gene: -
CDR3 DNA: TGTGCCACCAGCCTCCCGGGACTAGCGCCTGCGAGAGAGACCCAGTACTTC; CDR3 protein: CATSLPGLAPARETQYF; J gene: TRBJ2-5; clone size: few; V gene: TRBV15; D gene: TRBD2
CDR3 DNA: TGTGCCACTCGCTCACAGGGGATCAGCAATCAGCCCCAGCATTTT; CDR3 protein: CATRSQGISNQPQHF; J gene: TRBJ1-5; clone size: -; V gene: TRBV10-3; D gene: TRBD1
CDR3 DNA: TGCGCCAGCAGCTTGCTGTCGACAGTCACGAACACCGGGGAGCTGTTTTTT; CDR3 protein: CASSLLSTVTNTGELFF; J gene: TRBJ2-2; clone size: few; V gene: TRBV5-1; D gene: -
CDR3 DNA: TGCGCCAGCAGCTTTCCCGACAGGGGAGGGTACAATGAGCAGTTCTTC; CDR3 protein: CASSFPDRGGYNEQFF; J gene: TRBJ2-1; clone size: -; V gene: TRBV5-1; D gene: -
CDR3 DNA: TGTGCCAGCAGCCAAGATAACGGTGTTCAAAGGATACACACCATATATTTT; CDR3 protein: CASSQDNGVQRIHTIYF; J gene: TRBJ1-3; clone size: -; V gene: TRBV3-1; D gene: -